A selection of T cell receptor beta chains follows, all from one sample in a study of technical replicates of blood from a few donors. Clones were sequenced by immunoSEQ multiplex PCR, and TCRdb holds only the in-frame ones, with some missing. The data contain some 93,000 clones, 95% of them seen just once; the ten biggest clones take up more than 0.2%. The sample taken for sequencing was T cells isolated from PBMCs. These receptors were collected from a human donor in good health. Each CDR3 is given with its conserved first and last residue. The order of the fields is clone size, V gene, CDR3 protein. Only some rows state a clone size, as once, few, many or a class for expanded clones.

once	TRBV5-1	CASSLGTGQVSYEQYF
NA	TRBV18	CASSPLVQTGISNYGYTF
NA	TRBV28	CASCGQGYQPQHF
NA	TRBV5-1	CASSSEWEQYF
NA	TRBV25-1	CASSAGWAEAFF
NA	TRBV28	CASSWDRSYGYTF
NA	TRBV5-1	CASSLERSYEQYF
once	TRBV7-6	CASSLDGPQGLWEKLFF
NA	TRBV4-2	CASSQDERLVVYNEQFF
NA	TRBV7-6	CASSYGTHNEQFF
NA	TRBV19	CASSEDWIDTQYF
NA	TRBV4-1	CASSQDLTRQENSPLHF
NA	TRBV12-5	CASGLGTSGDEQYF
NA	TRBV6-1	CASSERRRSNQPQHF
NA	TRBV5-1	CASSLTSGSYEQYF
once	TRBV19	CASSQIGQKQYF
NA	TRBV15	CATREANTEAFF
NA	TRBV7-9	CASSRDRRPNEQFF
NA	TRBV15	CATSWGGAGYGYTF
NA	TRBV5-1	CASSLARGLGTDTQYF
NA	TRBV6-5	CASSYAVGSTEAFF